The entry below gives a single TCR beta chain sequence along with its context. The antigen remains undetermined. This sample stems from a study of beta chain features in type 1 diabetes. General study results and limits: There was a moderate but significant shortening of TCRB CDR3s in all four CD4+ subsets of Type 1 diabetes patients.

Trimming at V came to 1 base and at J to 10 bases, leaving 6 bases not matched to a gene. Germline-derived CDR1 and CDR2 are SGHDN and FVKESK. The CDR3 runs to 13 residues. Expressed TCRB transcripts were sequenced after all isolated RNA was converted to cDNA. Sequencing used immunoSEQ multiplex PCR; TCRdb keeps in-frame clones, though not all of them. The sample contains around 340,000 clones, around 9% of which appear only once. Sequencing was performed on central memory CD4+ T cells from blood. The sequence was obtained from a man aged 30-40 years with type 1 diabetes. This rearrangement joins TRBV14 to TRBJ1-2, with 7 nucleotides matching TRBD1. CDR3 amino acids: CASSQVRGTAYTF. As DNA, the CDR3 is TGTGCCAGCAGCCAAGTGAGAGGGACAGCCTACACCTTC.